Given below is one TCR beta chain in context. No antigen is known for it. Repertoires were generated with immunoSEQ multiplex PCR, while TCRdb's copy carries only in-frame clones and drops some. The top ten hold around 0.37% of the sample, which has some 2,500,000 clones, under 95% seen once. The sample belongs to a study of shared clonotypes between healthy human individuals. Notes on the study in general: In the sorted subsets, rarefaction showed sequencing was incomplete despite large depth.

Both subsets, CD45RA+ naive and CD45RA-negative memory, were split from the CD4+ cells. The germline V and J ends were trimmed by 5 bases and 4 bases, with 13 bases remaining between them. The V gene's germline CDR1 is SGHRS and CDR2 YFSETQ. CDR3 size: 14 residues. The clonotype originates from a man aged 18 to 30 in good health. Some clones in this sample may be carry-over from other donors' samples. The J gene is TRBJ1-5, the V gene TRBV5-1; TRBD1 is a possible D gene (6 bases). Sequencing used naive CD4+ T cells from PBMCs. The subset is: CD45RA+ positively selected. The CDR3 DNA reads as TGCGCCAGCAGTTTCGGACAGCCGAATCAGCCCCAGCATTTT. It encodes CASSFGQPNQPQHF.